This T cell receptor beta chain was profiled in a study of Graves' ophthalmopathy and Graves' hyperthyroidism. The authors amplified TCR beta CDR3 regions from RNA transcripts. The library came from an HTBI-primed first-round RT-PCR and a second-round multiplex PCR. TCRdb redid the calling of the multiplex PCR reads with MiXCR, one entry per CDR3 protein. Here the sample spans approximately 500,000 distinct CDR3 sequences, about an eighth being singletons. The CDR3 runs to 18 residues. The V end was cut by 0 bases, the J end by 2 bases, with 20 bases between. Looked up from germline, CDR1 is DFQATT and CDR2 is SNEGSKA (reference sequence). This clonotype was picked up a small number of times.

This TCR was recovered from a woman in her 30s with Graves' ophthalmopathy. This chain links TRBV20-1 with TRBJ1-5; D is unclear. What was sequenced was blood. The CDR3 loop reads CSARDHSRGEGGNQPQHF. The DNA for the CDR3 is TGCAGTGCTAGAGATCACAGTCGGGGAGAGGGCGGCAATCAGCCCCAGCATTTT.